This is a list of T cell receptor beta chains from one sample in a study of T cells after yellow fever vaccination. TCRdb re-analysed the 5' RACE reads in MiXCR, keeping a single row per CDR3 protein. The data hold 500,000 to 650,000 distinct CDR3 sequences, with 9% to 15% observed a single time. Sequenced here: PBMCs, sampled on the day of the yellow fever booster vaccination. The origin of the receptors is a man under 40 who received the YFV17D yellow fever vaccine. CDR3s include the opening cysteine and the closing phenylalanine or tryptophan. The D gene is left open where the match is weak. Expanded clones are given a class, and other clones once, few, many or no size at all.

size	D	V	J	DNA	CDR3
few	TRBD1	TRBV6-1	TRBJ2-7	TGTGCCAGCAGGGGGGCCAATCCTTCGACAGGGAAGGAGCAGTACTTC	CASRGANPSTGKEQYF
few	NA	TRBV27	TRBJ1-2	TGTGCCAGCAGTACAGGTAACGGTGGCTACACCTTC	CASSTGNGGYTF
few	TRBD2	TRBV20-1	TRBJ2-7	TGCAGTGCGGAGCGGACTAGCGCCTACGAGCAGTACTTC	CSAERTSAYEQYF
few	NA	TRBV27	TRBJ2-7	TGTGCCAGCAGTCCGTCACCGACACATAGCTCCTACGAGCAGTACTTC	CASSPSPTHSSYEQYF
few	NA	TRBV5-6	TRBJ2-1	TGTGCCAGCAGGGGAGAGAGACCGCACTACAATGAGCAGTTCTTC	CASRGERPHYNEQFF
NA	NA	TRBV20-1	TRBJ2-3	TGCAGTGCAACGACCCCTACCCACACAGATACGCAGTATTTT	CSATTPTHTDTQYF
few	NA	TRBV20-1	TRBJ2-7	TGCAGTGCTACTCGGGAAAGCTACGAGCAGTACTTC	CSATRESYEQYF
NA	NA	TRBV15	TRBJ2-3	TGTGCCACCAGCAGAGGGGCGGTGAGGGATACGCAGTATTTT	CATSRGAVRDTQYF
few	TRBD1	TRBV30	TRBJ1-4	TGTGCCTGGAGTACAGGGGCCCCCGTTGCAACTAATGAAAAACTGTTTTTT	CAWSTGAPVATNEKLFF
NA	NA	TRBV12-3/TRBV12-4	TRBJ1-1	TGTGCCAGCAGGCCAAGTGGGGGGGGGACTGAAGCTTTCTTT	CASRPSGGGTEAFF
few	NA	TRBV12-3/TRBV12-4	TRBJ2-7	TGTGCCAGCAGTTCCGTGGTGGGGGGCGGCGAGCAGTACTTC	CASSSVVGGGEQYF